These T cell receptor beta chains were read from a single sample in a study of T cell repertoires in cytomegalovirus infection. TCRdb re-derived calls from the reads in MiXCR, one entry per CDR3 protein. The sample contains around 200,000 distinct CDR3 sequences, about 15% of which appear only once. Sequences were obtained from CD8+ T cells from PBMCs. The receptors shown here come from a human donor in good health (CMV status not recorded). Some clones in this sample may be carry-over from other donors' samples. The CDR3 runs from the conserved cysteine through the conserved F or W. Each record gives: CDR3 protein, CDR3 DNA, D gene, clone size, J gene, V gene. The D gene is left open where the match is weak. For some rows the clone size is stated as once, few or many, or as a class when expanded; others skip it.

cdr3_aa: CASSSTGTGVQNTEAFF; cdr3_nt: TGTGCCAGCAGTAGCACCGGGACAGGGGTTCAGAACACTGAAGCTTTCTTT; d_call: TRBD1; clone_size: many; j_call: TRBJ1-1; v_call: TRBV7-2
cdr3_aa: CASSQEGQGVQPQHF; cdr3_nt: TGCGCCAGCAGCCAAGAAGGACAGGGGGTTCAGCCCCAGCATTTT; d_call: TRBD1; clone_size: -; j_call: TRBJ1-5; v_call: TRBV4-1
cdr3_aa: CSASPIDMSYNSPLHF; cdr3_nt: TGCAGTGCTAGTCCGATCGATATGTCCTATAATTCACCCCTCCACTTT; d_call: -; clone_size: few; j_call: TRBJ1-6; v_call: TRBV20-1
cdr3_aa: CVSSSIRGVNEKLFF; cdr3_nt: TGTGTCAGCAGTTCAATCAGGGGCGTTAATGAAAAACTGTTTTTT; d_call: -; clone_size: -; j_call: TRBJ1-4; v_call: TRBV12-3/TRBV12-4
cdr3_aa: CASRSIYQGNTEAFF; cdr3_nt: TGTGCCAGCAGGAGCATCTACCAGGGGAACACTGAAGCTTTCTTT; d_call: -; clone_size: few; j_call: TRBJ1-1; v_call: TRBV6-2/TRBV6-3
cdr3_aa: CASTFGTGTGVFNQPQHF; cdr3_nt: TGTGCCAGCACCTTCGGGACCGGGACAGGGGTCTTCAATCAGCCCCAGCATTTT; d_call: TRBD1; clone_size: -; j_call: TRBJ1-5; v_call: TRBV28
cdr3_aa: CATNPIDWTEAFF; cdr3_nt: TGTGCCACCAACCCCATTGATTGGACTGAAGCTTTCTTT; d_call: -; clone_size: -; j_call: TRBJ1-1; v_call: TRBV6-2/TRBV6-3
cdr3_aa: CASSTGVYTEAFF; cdr3_nt: TGCGCCAGCAGTACAGGGGTGTACACTGAAGCTTTCTTT; d_call: TRBD1; clone_size: few; j_call: TRBJ1-1; v_call: TRBV10-2
cdr3_aa: CASSQDRGGYGYTF; cdr3_nt: TGTGCCAGCAGCCAAGATCGAGGCGGCTATGGCTACACCTTC; d_call: -; clone_size: few; j_call: TRBJ1-2; v_call: TRBV14
cdr3_aa: CSALNRGTFIDGEQFF; cdr3_nt: TGCAGTGCTCTTAACCGGGGTACCTTTATAGATGGTGAGCAGTTCTTC; d_call: -; clone_size: few; j_call: TRBJ2-1; v_call: TRBV20-1
cdr3_aa: CASSLGSQKGEQFF; cdr3_nt: TGTGCCAGCAGCTTAGGGTCACAAAAGGGTGAGCAGTTCTTC; d_call: -; clone_size: -; j_call: TRBJ2-1; v_call: TRBV7-8
cdr3_aa: CASSTRTGDSNQPQHF; cdr3_nt: TGCGCCAGCAGCACTCGGACAGGAGATAGCAATCAGCCCCAGCATTTT; d_call: TRBD1; clone_size: -; j_call: TRBJ1-5; v_call: TRBV4-1
cdr3_aa: CASSLFGPRGGDEQFF; cdr3_nt: TGTGCCAGCAGCTTATTTGGGCCGCGAGGGGGGGATGAGCAGTTCTTC; d_call: -; clone_size: many; j_call: TRBJ2-1; v_call: TRBV7-2
cdr3_aa: CASSWARGTISYNEQFF; cdr3_nt: TGTGCCAGCAGCTGGGCTAGGGGGACTATCTCCTACAATGAGCAGTTCTTC; d_call: -; clone_size: -; j_call: TRBJ2-1; v_call: TRBV7-6
cdr3_aa: CASSLAMENIQYF; cdr3_nt: TGTGCCAGCAGCTTAGCGATGGAAAACATTCAGTACTTC; d_call: -; clone_size: -; j_call: TRBJ2-4; v_call: TRBV7-9
cdr3_aa: CASSSRSGNTEAFF; cdr3_nt: TGTGCCAGCAGCTCAAGATCGGGGAACACTGAAGCTTTCTTT; d_call: -; clone_size: once; j_call: TRBJ1-1; v_call: TRBV7-6
cdr3_aa: CASSLTTRVEKLFF; cdr3_nt: TGTGCCAGCAGCTTGACTACGAGGGTGGAAAAACTGTTTTTT; d_call: -; clone_size: -; j_call: TRBJ1-4; v_call: TRBV5-6
cdr3_aa: CASSLPGFNDNEQFF; cdr3_nt: TGTGCCAGCAGCCTACCGGGATTTAACGACAATGAGCAGTTCTTC; d_call: -; clone_size: few; j_call: TRBJ2-1; v_call: TRBV7-6
cdr3_aa: CSASFPNSYEQYF; cdr3_nt: TGCAGTGCTAGTTTTCCGAACTCCTACGAGCAGTACTTC; d_call: -; clone_size: -; j_call: TRBJ2-7; v_call: TRBV20-1
cdr3_aa: CASSIGGEKETQYF; cdr3_nt: TGTGCCAGCAGCATTGGGGGGGAGAAAGAGACCCAGTACTTC; d_call: TRBD2; clone_size: many; j_call: TRBJ2-5; v_call: TRBV7-2
cdr3_aa: CASSEAVSAHNQPQHF; cdr3_nt: TGTGCCAGCAGTGAAGCGGTCTCAGCCCACAATCAGCCCCAGCATTTT; d_call: -; clone_size: -; j_call: TRBJ1-5; v_call: TRBV2
cdr3_aa: CASSTTKEGTRPEKLFF; cdr3_nt: TGTGCCAGCAGTACGACGAAGGAGGGGACACGGCCCGAAAAACTGTTTTTT; d_call: -; clone_size: -; j_call: TRBJ1-4; v_call: TRBV12-3/TRBV12-4